This T cell receptor beta chain is drawn from a study of T cells in Graves' hyperthyroidism and ophthalmopathy. Hyperthyroidism was newly diagnosed in patients aged 18 to 65 (duration under 2 months). Patients with uncontrolled infections, other autoimmune diseases, pregnancy or lactation were excluded. This clonotype occurred many times. What it binds is not known. V gave up 2 bases and J gave up 0 bases, with 10 bases separating them. The CDR3 is made up of 16 amino acids. Germline lookup yields CDR1 SEHNR and CDR2 FQNEAQ (reference sequence). The TCR beta CDR3 regions underwent amplification using RNA transcripts as the source. Using the HTBI primer set, a first-round RT-PCR was run on the TCR CDR3. MiXCR, applied by TCRdb to the multiplex PCR reads, yields one record per CDR3 protein. The sample shows some 500,000 distinct CDR3 sequences, roughly an eighth of them seen only once. Study-wide results and caveats: Most thyroid clonotypes with frequency above 0.001 were detected in blood. Classification by a 13 V-J model distinguished ophthalmopathy from stable hyperthyroidism.

The clonotype originates from a woman aged 18-30 years with Graves' hyperthyroidism. The chain uses TRBV7-9 and TRBJ2-2; D remains ambiguous. Sequenced input: blood. The CDR3 DNA sequence: TGTGCCAGCAGCTTATTGAGGTCTCCGAACACCGGGGAGCTGTTTTTT. It is translated as CASSLLRSPNTGELFF.